These 5 T cell receptor beta chains were all obtained from the same sample, sequenced in a study of cytomegalovirus exposure and HLA in healthy donors. The PCR was carried out with 60 Vbeta primers and 13 Jbeta primers. Clones were sequenced by immunoSEQ multiplex PCR, and TCRdb holds only the in-frame ones, with some missing. The sample holds approximately 64,000 clones, 60% to 80% seen once. Specimen: PBMCs. Receptor source: a male donor in good health and CMV-seropositive.

The rearrangement joins TRBV7-2 to TRBJ2-2; TRBD2 matches at 7 bases. Germline loops: CDR1 SGHTA, CDR2 FQGNSA. With 3 bases clipped from V and 5 bases from J, the junction kept 12 bases outside the gene matches. The CDR3 contains 17 residues. Here the CDR3 DNA reads TGTGCCAGCAGCTTTCCCGGGAAGCGGGGTGGGACCGGGGAGCTGTTTTTT. It specifies CASSFPGKRGGTGELFF.

This clone has just one count. The chain couples TRBV28 to TRBJ1-2; tentative D call: TRBD1 (6 bases). Germline CDR1 reads MDHEN; CDR2 reads SYDVKM. The CDR3 extends over 14 amino acids. The V end was cut by 3 bases, the J end by 2 bases, with 10 bases between. The CDR3 protein is CASSFGGRNYGYTF. The CDR3 DNA follows: TGTGCCAGCAGTTTCGGGGGGCGCAACTATGGCTACACCTTC.

V gene TRBV11-2 combines with J gene TRBJ1-1; D gene ambiguous. V gave up 6 bases and J gave up 4 bases, with 15 bases separating them. CDR3 length: 14 residues. Germline V gives CDR1 SGHAT, CDR2 FQNNGV. CDR3 DNA: TGTGCCAGCAGTTCACGTATCCGGGGCACTGAAGCTTTCTTT. Protein product: CASSSRIRGTEAFF.

The chain couples TRBV7-8 to TRBJ1-1; no firm D call. CDR3 length equals 14 residues. CDR1 and CDR2 (germline): SGHVS, FQNEAQ. Trimming removed 3 bases at V and 1 base at J, with 9 bases between. CDR3 in DNA: TGTGCCAGCAGCTTTGGGCAAACGAACACTGAAGCTTTCTTT. The encoded protein is CASSFGQTNTEAFF.

The rearrangement links TRBV29-1 to TRBJ2-7, with D perhaps matching TRBD1 (6 bases). Germline CDR1 SQVTM, CDR2 ANQGSEA. V was shortened by 4 bases and J by 2 bases, with 6 bases between the two germline ends. The CDR3 is 11 amino acids. This CDR3 reads CSVGQAYEQYF. The DNA for the CDR3 is TGCAGCGTTGGACAGGCCTACGAGCAGTACTTC.